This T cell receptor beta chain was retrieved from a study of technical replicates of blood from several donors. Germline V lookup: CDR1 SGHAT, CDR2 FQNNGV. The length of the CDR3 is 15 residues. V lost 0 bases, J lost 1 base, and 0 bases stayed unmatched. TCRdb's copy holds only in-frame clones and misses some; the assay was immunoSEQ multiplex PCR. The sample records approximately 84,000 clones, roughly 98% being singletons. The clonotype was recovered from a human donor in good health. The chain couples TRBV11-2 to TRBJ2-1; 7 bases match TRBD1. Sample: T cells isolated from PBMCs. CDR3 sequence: CASSLEQGSYNEQFF. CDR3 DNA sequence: TGTGCCAGCAGCTTAGAACAGGGGTCCTACAATGAGCAGTTCTTC.